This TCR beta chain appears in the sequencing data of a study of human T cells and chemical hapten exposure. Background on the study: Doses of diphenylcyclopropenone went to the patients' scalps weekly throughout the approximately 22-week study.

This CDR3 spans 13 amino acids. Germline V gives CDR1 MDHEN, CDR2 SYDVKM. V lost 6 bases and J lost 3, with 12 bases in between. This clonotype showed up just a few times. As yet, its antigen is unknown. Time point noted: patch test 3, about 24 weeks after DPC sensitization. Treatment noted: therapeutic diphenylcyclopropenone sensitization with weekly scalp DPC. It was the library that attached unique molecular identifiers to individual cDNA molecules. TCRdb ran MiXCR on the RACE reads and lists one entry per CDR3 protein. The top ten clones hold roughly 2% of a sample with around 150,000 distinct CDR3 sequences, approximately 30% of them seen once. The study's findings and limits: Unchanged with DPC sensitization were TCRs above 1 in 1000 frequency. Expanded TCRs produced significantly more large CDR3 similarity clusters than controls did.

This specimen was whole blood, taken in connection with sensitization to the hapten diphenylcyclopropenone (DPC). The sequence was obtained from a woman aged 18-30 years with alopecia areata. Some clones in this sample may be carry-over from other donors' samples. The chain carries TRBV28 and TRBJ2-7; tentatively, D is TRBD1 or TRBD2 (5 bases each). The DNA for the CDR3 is TGTGCCAGCAGAAAGGGACGGAACTACGAGCAGTACTTC. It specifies CASRKGRNYEQYF. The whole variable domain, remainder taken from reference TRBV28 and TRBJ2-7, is DVKVTQSSRYLVKRTGEKVFLECVQDMDHENMFWYRQDPGLGLRLIYFSYDVKMKEKGDIPEGYSVSREKKERFSLILESASTNQTSMYLCASRKGRNYEQYFGPGTRLTVT.